This T cell receptor (beta chain) was identified during a study of cytomegalovirus exposure and HLA in healthy donors. Per germline, CDR1 LNHDA and CDR2 SQIVND (reference sequence). The CDR3 spans 15 residues. Trimming removed 6 bases from V and 5 bases from J, with 19 bases in between. This clone was detected only a few times. Primers for the PCR totalled 60 Vbeta and 13 Jbeta. Using immunoSEQ multiplex PCR, the repertoire was profiled, and TCRdb retains in-frame clones only, with some absent. This table has roughly 140,000 clones, under 80% appearing once. The specimen sequenced was PBMCs. This receptor was obtained from a male donor in good health and CMV-seronegative. The chain recombines TRBV19 with TRBJ1-1, with D possibly matching TRBD1 (5 bases). The chain's CDR3 is CASSKMRGGGTEAFF. For the CDR3, the DNA is TGTGCCAGTAGCAAGATGCGGGGGGGAGGGACTGAAGCTTTCTTT.